The 28 T cell receptor beta chains given below trace back to one sample, sequenced in a study of cytomegalovirus exposure and HLA in healthy donors. Primers: 60 Vbeta forward and 13 Jbeta reverse. Assay used: immunoSEQ multiplex PCR; TCRdb lists only in-frame clones, some missing. This table lists around 210,000 clones. The specimen was PBMCs. The receptors here all came from a girl aged 2 to 9 in good health and CMV-seropositive.

The chain couples TRBV19 to TRBJ2-7, with a weak D call TRBD2 (5 bases). Germline V CDR1 and CDR2: LNHDA, SQIVND (reference sequence). This CDR3 region has 14 residues. V lost 2 bases, J lost 2 bases, and 10 bases lay in between. This CDR3 is CASSIKRGPYEQYF. DNA of the CDR3: TGTGCCAGTAGTATAAAAAGAGGGCCCTACGAGCAGTACTTC.

CDR3 region: CASSSQQGSYGYTF. Here the CDR3 DNA reads TGTGCCAGTAGCAGTCAACAGGGAAGCTATGGCTACACCTTC. The rearrangement links TRBV19 to TRBJ1-2, with D possibly being TRBD1 (6 bases). The V end was cut by 6 bases, the J end by 4 bases, with 15 bases between. Germline values: CDR1 LNHDA, CDR2 SQIVND (reference sequence). This CDR3 is 14 amino acids long.

J is TRBJ2-3 and V is TRBV2, with D perhaps TRBD2 (5 bases). CDR3 length: 13 residues. Trimming pared 5 bases from V and 3 bases from J, leaving 9 bases between. Germline V CDR1 and CDR2: SNHLY, FYNNEI. CDR3 nucleotide sequence: TGTGCCAGCAGTTCGGACTTTACAGATACGCAGTATTTT. It yields the protein CASSSDFTDTQYF.

The chain joins TRBV6-6 to TRBJ2-3; D is ambiguous. V was pared by 6 bases and J by 2 bases, with 12 bases between. Looked up from germline, CDR1 is MNHNY and CDR2 is SVGAGI (reference sequence). The CDR3 is made up of 14 amino acids. The DNA for the CDR3 is TGTGCCAGCAGATCCCTGTTATACACAGATACGCAGTATTTT. Translating it yields CASRSLLYTDTQYF.

The chain has TRBV28 and TRBJ2-3, with TRBD1 matching 7 bases. The J segment lost 2 bases and the V segment lost 6 bases, leaving 8 bases of the junction unmatched. This CDR3 has 15 residues. Germline CDR1 MDHEN, CDR2 SYDVKM. Written as DNA, the CDR3 is TGTGCCAGCAGGCTATTAGGGACAGTCACAGATACGCAGTATTTT. It encodes CASRLLGTVTDTQYF.

The rearrangement links TRBV6-6 to TRBJ2-7, with D unclear. The CDR3 runs 15 residues. Trimming shortened V by 5 bases and J by 2 bases, and 16 bases separated the two germline ends. Per germline, CDR1 MNHNY and CDR2 SVGAGI (reference sequence). DNA for the CDR3: TGTGCCAGCAGTGGTCCCCCGACTGAGACCTACGAGCAGTACTTC. Protein sequence: CASSGPPTETYEQYF.

This rearrangement joins TRBV28 to TRBJ1-5, with TRBD1 matching over 8 bases. V dropped 5 bases and J dropped 6; count of bases not matched to a gene: 6. Germline loops: CDR1 MDHEN, CDR2 SYDVKM. The CDR3 spans 14 residues. CDR3 residues: CASSDRQGSQPQHF. In DNA, the CDR3 is TGTGCCAGCAGTGACAGACAGGGGTCTCAGCCCCAGCATTTT.

The chain has TRBV2 and TRBJ2-5, with TRBD1 matching over 7 bases. Germline-derived CDR1 and CDR2 are SNHLY and FYNNEI. CDR3 length: 14 amino acids. J lost 4 bases, V lost 6 bases, and 8 bases had no gene match. CDR3 sequence: CASSKTGVGETQYF. The CDR3 DNA reads as TGTGCCAGCAGCAAAACAGGGGTCGGAGAGACCCAGTACTTC.

The chain links TRBV27 to TRBJ2-7; the match to TRBD2 covers 8 bases. This CDR3 contains 14 residues. The trim removed 4 bases at V and 3 bases at J, leaving 5 bases unmatched. CDR1 MNHEY and CDR2 SMNVEV come from the germline V gene (reference sequence). The CDR3: CASSSQRGHYEQYF. CDR3 in DNA: TGTGCCAGCAGTTCCCAGCGGGGGCACTACGAGCAGTACTTC.

The chain is built from TRBV7-9 and TRBJ1-4; D is unclear. The V end lost 1 base, the J end lost 8 bases, and 5 bases lay between the germline ends. This CDR3 contains 12 residues. Germline V lookup: CDR1 SEHNR, CDR2 FQNEAQ (reference sequence). The CDR3 nucleotides read TGTGCCAGCAGCTTAGTTCAGGAAAAACTGTTTTTT. Protein sequence: CASSLVQEKLFF.

This sequence joins TRBV19 and TRBJ2-6; 8 bases agree with TRBD2. The V gene end was trimmed by 2 bases and the J gene end by 1 base; junction bases not matched to a gene: 10. Germline V gene sequence: CDR1 LNHDA, CDR2 SQIVND (reference sequence). The CDR3 extends over 19 amino acids. The CDR3, as DNA: TGTGCCAGTAGTATACCCGAGGGCGGGAGGAATTCTGGGGCCAACGTCCTGACTTTC. This translates into CASSIPEGGRNSGANVLTF.

This sequence joins TRBV19 and TRBJ2-7, with 8 bases lining up with TRBD1. Trimming removed 10 bases from V and 5 bases from J; junction bases left unmatched: 16. The CDR3 consists of 15 residues. CDR1 LNHDA and CDR2 SQIVND come from the germline V gene (reference sequence). CDR3 DNA sequence: TGTGCCATTTCCTCCCCCGGGACAGGTCTTGACGAGCAGTACTTC. Amino acids: CAISSPGTGLDEQYF.

V gene TRBV9 combines with J gene TRBJ2-7; TRBD2 might be the D (6 bases). Looked up from germline, CDR1 is SGDLS and CDR2 is YYNGEE. The V end lost 4 bases, the J end lost 3 bases, and 14 bases lay between the germline ends. CDR3 length equals 14 residues. The CDR3 bases are TGTGCCAGCAGCCCAGGGACGGGAGACTACGAGCAGTACTTC. This sequence encodes CASSPGTGDYEQYF.

CDR3 sequence: CATSWSDTGYGYTF. CDR3 nucleotide sequence: TGCGCCACCTCCTGGTCCGATACGGGGTATGGCTACACCTTC. The chain uses TRBV5-1 and TRBJ1-2; no firm D call. This CDR3 contains 14 residues. Deletions cut 9 bases from V and 5 bases from J, with 20 bases between. CDR1 and CDR2 from the germline V gene are SGHRS and YFSETQ.

The CDR3 DNA reads as TGTGCCAGCAGCTTAGACAGCAATGAAAAACTGTTTTTT. This sequence encodes CASSLDSNEKLFF. This chain connects TRBV7-3 to TRBJ1-4; the D gene is possibly TRBD1 (5 bases). The germline V gene encodes CDR1 SGHTA and CDR2 FQGTGA. Trimming cost V 2 bases and J 5 bases, with 6 bases left between them. This CDR3 comprises 13 residues.

The chain couples TRBV29-1 to TRBJ2-5, with 7 nucleotides matching TRBD1. The end of the DNA fits TRBJ2-7 better, so the J call may be wrong. The CDR3 spans 12 residues. Germline V gene lookup returns CDR1 SQVTM and CDR2 ANQGSEA. CDR3 loop: CSVADRAYEQYF. DNA for the CDR3: TGCAGCGTTGCCGACAGGGCCTACGAGCAGTACTTC.

The chain recombines TRBV5-1 with TRBJ2-2; tentative D call: TRBD2 (5 bases). V was clipped by 0 bases and J by 3 bases, with 6 bases between them. The germline V gene encodes CDR1 SGHRS and CDR2 YFSETQ. The CDR3 covers 14 residues. In DNA, the CDR3 is TGCGCCAGCAGCTTGGCCGGGGACACCGGGGAGCTGTTTTTT. Amino acid sequence: CASSLAGDTGELFF.

This chain links TRBV10-1 with TRBJ2-2; a possible D gene is TRBD1 (5 bases). The CDR3 covers 15 residues. Trimming took 2 bases from V and 1 from J, leaving 8 bases between them. Looked up from germline, CDR1 is WNHNN and CDR2 is SYGVQD (reference sequence). CDR3 sequence (DNA): TGCGCCAGCAGTGAGGGGGCAGGGAACACCGGGGAGCTGTTTTTT. Encoded protein: CASSEGAGNTGELFF.

V usage is TRBV5-4 and J usage is TRBJ2-5, with TRBD2 as a possible D gene (6 bases). Germline V gives CDR1 SGHNT, CDR2 YYREEE (reference sequence). The CDR3 is 15 residues long. V gave up 4 bases and J gave up 2 bases, with 15 bases separating them. The CDR3 DNA sequence: TGTGCCAGCAGCGAACCGGGACTGCGACAAGAGACCCAGTACTTC. Encoded protein: CASSEPGLRQETQYF.

The chain couples TRBV29-1 to TRBJ1-2, with a weak D call TRBD1 (6 bases). From germline, CDR1 is SQVTM and CDR2 ANQGSEA. Deletions cut 4 bases from V and 8 bases from J, with 14 bases between. This CDR3 region has 12 residues. CDR3 bases: TGCAGCGTTGTAGGCAGGGGAGGGGGCTACACCTTC. Translation: CSVVGRGGGYTF.

The gene calls are TRBV29-1 and TRBJ1-1; tentative D call: TRBD1 (6 bases). CDR3 size: 14 residues. The ends were cut back, 6 bases at V and 2 bases at J, with 16 bases in the middle. CDR1 is SQVTM, CDR2 ANQGSEA, per germline. The CDR3 DNA follows: TGCAGCGTGCGAGGACAGAGGGCTAACACTGAAGCTTTCTTT. Translating it yields CSVRGQRANTEAFF.

The chain couples TRBV6-1 to TRBJ2-3; D might be TRBD1 (7 bases). V gave up 3 bases and J gave up 2 bases, with 15 bases separating them. Germline CDR1 is MNHNS and CDR2 is SASEGT. This CDR3 has 16 residues. CDR3 sequence: CASSDLTGDFTDTQYF. The CDR3 bases are TGTGCCAGCAGTGACCTAACAGGGGACTTCACAGATACGCAGTATTTT.

V gene TRBV2 combines with J gene TRBJ2-7; 10 nucleotides line up with TRBD1. Trimming at V came to 6 bases and at J to 6 bases, leaving 17 bases not matched to a gene. CDR1 is SNHLY, CDR2 FYNNEI, per germline. This CDR3 is built from 17 residues. CDR3 region: CASRMPRDRGPSGEQYF. The CDR3 DNA is TGTGCCAGCAGGATGCCTCGGGACAGGGGACCATCAGGCGAGCAGTACTTC.

The rearrangement joins TRBV19 to TRBJ2-7; 13 bases agree with TRBD2. The ends lost 5 bases at V and 5 bases at J; junction bases unmatched: 6. The CDR3 has 15 residues. CDR1 and CDR2 (germline): LNHDA, SQIVND (reference sequence). The CDR3 loop reads CASSLGTSGIDEQYF. The DNA for the CDR3 is TGTGCCAGTAGTCTCGGGACTAGCGGGATCGACGAGCAGTACTTC.

The chain joins TRBV5-6 to TRBJ2-1, with a weak D call TRBD2 (6 bases). Germline CDR1 SGHDT, CDR2 YYEEEE. The CDR3 is 11 amino acids. Trimming took 7 bases from V and 11 from J, leaving 13 bases between them. The CDR3 spells CASGIGLQQFF. For the CDR3, the DNA is TGTGCCAGCGGTATAGGACTACAGCAGTTCTTC. The whole variable domain, remainder taken from reference TRBV5-6 and TRBJ2-1, is DAGVTQSPTHLIKTRGQQVTLRCSPKSGHDTVSWYQQALGQGPQFIFQYYEEEERQRGNFPDRFSGHQFPNYSSELNVNALLLGDSALYLCASGIGLQQFFGPGTRLTVL.

The CDR3 bases are TGCGCCAGCAGTGACCCGGGACTCGAGCTGTTTTTT. Translation gives CASSDPGLELFF. The rearrangement links TRBV10-1 to TRBJ2-2; maybe TRBD2 (6 bases). Trimming removed 3 bases at V and 11 bases at J, with 10 bases between. Germline V gene sequence: CDR1 WNHNN, CDR2 SYGVQD (reference sequence). This CDR3 region has 12 residues.

This chain joins TRBV5-6 and TRBJ2-1; a weak D match, TRBD2 (6 bases). V lost 2 bases, J lost 14 bases, and 20 bases lay in between. CDR1 SGHDT and CDR2 YYEEEE come from the germline V gene. This CDR3 spans 14 amino acids. The CDR3 region is CASSLEAGSSHKFF. CDR3 nucleotides: TGTGCCAGCAGCTTAGAGGCCGGGAGTTCCCATAAGTTCTTC.

This chain uses TRBV25-1 with TRBJ2-5, with D possibly TRBD2 on 6 matching bases. The DNA matches TRBJ2-7 better at its end, which makes the J call doubtful. Germline V gives CDR1 MGHDK, CDR2 SYGVNS. CDR3 size: 14 residues. The CDR3 sequence is CASSRGGRFYEQYF. CDR3 bases: TGTGCCAGCAGCCGCGGAGGGCGATTTTACGAGCAGTACTTC.